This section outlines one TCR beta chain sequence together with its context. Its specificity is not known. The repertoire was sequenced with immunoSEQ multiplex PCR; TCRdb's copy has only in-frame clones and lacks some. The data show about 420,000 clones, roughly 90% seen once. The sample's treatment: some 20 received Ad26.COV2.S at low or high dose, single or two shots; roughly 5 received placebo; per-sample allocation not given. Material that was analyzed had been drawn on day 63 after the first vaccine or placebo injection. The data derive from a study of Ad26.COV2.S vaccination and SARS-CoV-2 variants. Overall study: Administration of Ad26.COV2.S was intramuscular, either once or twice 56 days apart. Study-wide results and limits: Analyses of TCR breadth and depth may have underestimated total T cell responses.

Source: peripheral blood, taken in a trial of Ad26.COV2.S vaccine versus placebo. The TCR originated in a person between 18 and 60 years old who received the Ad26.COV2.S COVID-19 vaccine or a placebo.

The CDR3 bases are TGTGCCAGCAGAACGTCAGCCTACGAGCAGTACTTC. Its translation is CASRTSAYEQYF. This chain links TRBV27 with TRBJ2-7; D not certain. CDR1 and CDR2 from the germline V gene are MNHEY and SMNVEV (reference sequence). Trimming removed 6 bases from V and 2 bases from J, with 8 bases in between. This CDR3 has 12 residues.